This TCR beta chain originates from a study of T cell responses to AZD1222 COVID-19 vaccine. About the study: Pooling of second doses given at about 4 or about 12 weeks was done. Findings of the study overall: Spike-specific TCR breadth rose after two AZD1222 doses, and depth rose as well. In the spike-specific TCR repertoire, nearly half reportedly target unmutated variant regions. Clonal diversity was possibly underestimated, and the donors were mostly white British, with more females.

Using immunoSEQ multiplex PCR, the repertoire was profiled, and TCRdb retains in-frame clones only, with some absent. The table shows approximately 100,000 clones, with just over 90% occurring only once. The germline CDR1 and CDR2 sequences are SGHRS and YFSETQ. The CDR3 length is 14 residues. The V segment lost 2 bases and the J segment 2 bases; nucleotides outside the gene matches: 0. Remarks on this clone: Its antigen is as yet unknown. The same CDR3 arises from other DNA sequences in this sample as well.

The sample was peripheral blood, taken on day 0 of AZD1222 vaccination. The chain couples TRBV5-1 to TRBJ2-7, with TRBD2 matching over 11 bases. The sequence was collected from an adult in good health. The CDR3 region is CASSFSGGAYEQYF. In DNA form, the CDR3 reads TGCGCCAGCAGCTTTAGCGGGGGGGCCTACGAGCAGTACTTC.